Listed below are T cell receptor beta chains from one sample, sequenced in a study of esophageal squamous cell carcinoma under preoperative chemotherapy. TCRdb reprocessed the PCR reads via MiXCR and lists one record per CDR3 protein. The sample consists of about 9,600 distinct CDR3 sequences, around half of them appearing once. The specimen was collected from a patient given preoperative chemotherapy. These receptors originate from a human donor with esophageal squamous cell carcinoma. The donor label of this sample is uncertain. Both conserved end residues are part of each CDR3. D genes are given only for firm matches.

D	V	J	length	CDR3
TRBD2	TRBV6-1	TRBJ2-5	15	CASSEGLAILPEQYF
NA	TRBV6-1	TRBJ1-4	14	CASRKGATNEKLFF
NA	TRBV7-2	TRBJ2-5	14	CASSARENGETQYF
NA	TRBV12-3/TRBV12-4	TRBJ2-1	16	CASSFGLVAGYNEQFF
TRBD2	TRBV3-1	TRBJ2-1	16	CASSQGPAGGQETQFF
NA	TRBV7-6	TRBJ2-4	13	CASGGTNEDIQYF
NA	TRBV6-5	TRBJ2-2	14	CASSYSNSAGELFF
TRBD2	TRBV6-1	TRBJ2-3	16	CANSESSSGAAYTQYF
TRBD1	TRBV27	TRBJ2-5	17	CASGTKSDRVTGETQFF
NA	TRBV20-1	NA	14	CSASLGASQETQFF
NA	TRBV10-1	TRBJ1-1	11	CARRRNTEAFF
NA	TRBV6-5	TRBJ2-1	13	CASSYSAQETQFF